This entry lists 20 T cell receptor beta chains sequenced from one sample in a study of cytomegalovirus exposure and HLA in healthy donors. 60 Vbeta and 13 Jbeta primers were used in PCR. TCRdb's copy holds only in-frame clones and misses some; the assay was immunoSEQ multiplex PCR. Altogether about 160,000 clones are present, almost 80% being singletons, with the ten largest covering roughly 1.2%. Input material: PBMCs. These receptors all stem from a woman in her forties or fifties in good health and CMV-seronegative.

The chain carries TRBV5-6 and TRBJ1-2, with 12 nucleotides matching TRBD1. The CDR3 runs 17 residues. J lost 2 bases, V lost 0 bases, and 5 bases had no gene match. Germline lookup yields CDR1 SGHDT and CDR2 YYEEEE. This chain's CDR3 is CASSLGAGTGGNYGYTF. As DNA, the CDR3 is TGTGCCAGCAGCTTGGGGGCCGGGACAGGGGGCAACTATGGCTACACCTTC.

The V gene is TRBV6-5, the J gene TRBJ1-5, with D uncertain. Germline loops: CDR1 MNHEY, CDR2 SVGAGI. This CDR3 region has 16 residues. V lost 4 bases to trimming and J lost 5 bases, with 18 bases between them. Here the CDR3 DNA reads TGTGCCAGCAGTTCGAAGGCAGGCGACCGTTATCAGCCCCAGCATTTT. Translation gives CASSSKAGDRYQPQHF.

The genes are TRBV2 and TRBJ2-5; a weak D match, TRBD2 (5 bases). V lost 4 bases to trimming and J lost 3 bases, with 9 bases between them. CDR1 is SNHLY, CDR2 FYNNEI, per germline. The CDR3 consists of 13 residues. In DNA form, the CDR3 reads TGTGCCAGCAGTGGTCTAGCTGAAGAGACCCAGTACTTC. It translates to CASSGLAEETQYF.

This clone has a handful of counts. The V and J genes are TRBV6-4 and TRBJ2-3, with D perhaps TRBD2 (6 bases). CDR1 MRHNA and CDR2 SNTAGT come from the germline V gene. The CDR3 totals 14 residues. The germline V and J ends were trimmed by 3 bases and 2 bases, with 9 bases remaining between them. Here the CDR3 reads CASSERGDTDTQYF. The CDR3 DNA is TGTGCCAGCAGTGAGCGGGGAGACACAGATACGCAGTATTTT.

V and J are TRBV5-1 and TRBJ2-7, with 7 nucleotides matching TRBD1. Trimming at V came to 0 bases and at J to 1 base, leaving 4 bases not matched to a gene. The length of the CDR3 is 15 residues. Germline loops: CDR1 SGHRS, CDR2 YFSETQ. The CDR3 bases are TGCGCCAGCAGCTTGGACGGACAGGCTTCCTACGAGCAGTACTTC. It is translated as CASSLDGQASYEQYF.

CDR3 DNA sequence: TGCGCCAGCAGCCAAAGGGACAGGTCTAATGAGCAGTTCTTC. Translating gives CASSQRDRSNEQFF. The J gene is TRBJ2-1, the V gene TRBV4-3; 8 bases fit TRBD1. The CDR3 loop spans 14 amino acids. CDR1 and CDR2 from the germline V gene are LGHNA and YSLEER. V dropped 2 bases and J dropped 7; count of bases not matched to a gene: 4.

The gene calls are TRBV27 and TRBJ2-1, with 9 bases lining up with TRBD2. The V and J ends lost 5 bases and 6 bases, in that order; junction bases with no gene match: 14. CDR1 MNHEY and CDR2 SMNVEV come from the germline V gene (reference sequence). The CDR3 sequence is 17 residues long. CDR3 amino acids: CASSPLMLAGWSNEQFF. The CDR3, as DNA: TGTGCCAGCAGTCCTCTGATGCTAGCGGGATGGTCCAATGAGCAGTTCTTC.

Here the CDR3 reads CASSPSGGGYNEQFF. The CDR3 nucleotides are TGCGCCAGCAGCCCGTCGGGGGGGGGATACAATGAGCAGTTCTTC. This chain uses TRBV5-1 with TRBJ2-1; 8 nucleotides agree with TRBD2. The CDR3 is 15 amino acids. Germline values: CDR1 SGHRS, CDR2 YFSETQ. J lost 4 bases, V lost 4 bases, and 7 bases had no gene match.

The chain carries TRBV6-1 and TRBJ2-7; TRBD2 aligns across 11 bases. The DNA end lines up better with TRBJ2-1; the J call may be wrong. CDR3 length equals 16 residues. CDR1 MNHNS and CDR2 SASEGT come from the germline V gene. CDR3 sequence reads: CASSVLAGGLYNEQFF. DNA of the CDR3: TGTGCCAGCAGTGTCCTAGCGGGAGGACTTTACAATGAGCAGTTCTTC.

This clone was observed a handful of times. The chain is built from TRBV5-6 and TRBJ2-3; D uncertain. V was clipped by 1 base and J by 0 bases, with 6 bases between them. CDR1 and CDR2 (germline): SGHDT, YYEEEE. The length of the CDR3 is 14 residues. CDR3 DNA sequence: TGTGCCAGCAGCTTGTCCCTTAGCACAGATACGCAGTATTTT. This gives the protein CASSLSLSTDTQYF.

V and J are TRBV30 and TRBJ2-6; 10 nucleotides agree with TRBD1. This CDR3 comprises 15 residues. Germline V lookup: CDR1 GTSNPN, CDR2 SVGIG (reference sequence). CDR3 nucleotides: TGTGTTGTGGGACAGGGGATCTCTGGGGCCAACGTCCTGACTTTC. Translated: CVVGQGISGANVLTF.

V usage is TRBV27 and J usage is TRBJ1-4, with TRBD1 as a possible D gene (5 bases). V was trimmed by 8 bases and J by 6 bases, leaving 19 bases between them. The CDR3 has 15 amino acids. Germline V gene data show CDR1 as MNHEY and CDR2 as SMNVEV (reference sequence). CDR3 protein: CASRLFGLGDEKLFF. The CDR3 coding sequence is TGTGCCAGCCGACTGTTTGGGCTAGGGGATGAAAAACTGTTTTTT.

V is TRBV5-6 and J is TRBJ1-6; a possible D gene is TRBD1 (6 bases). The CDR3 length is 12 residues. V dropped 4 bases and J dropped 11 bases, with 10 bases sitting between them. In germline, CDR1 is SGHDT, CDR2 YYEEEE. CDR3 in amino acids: CASSRDIAPLHF. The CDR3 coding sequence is TGTGCCAGCAGCCGGGACATTGCACCCCTCCACTTT.

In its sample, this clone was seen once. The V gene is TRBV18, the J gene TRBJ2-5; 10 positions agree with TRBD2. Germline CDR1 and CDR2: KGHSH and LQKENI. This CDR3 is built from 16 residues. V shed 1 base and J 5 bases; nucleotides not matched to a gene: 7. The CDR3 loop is CASSPQLAGAGETQYF. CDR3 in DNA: TGTGCCAGCTCACCACAGCTAGCGGGAGCGGGGGAGACCCAGTACTTC.

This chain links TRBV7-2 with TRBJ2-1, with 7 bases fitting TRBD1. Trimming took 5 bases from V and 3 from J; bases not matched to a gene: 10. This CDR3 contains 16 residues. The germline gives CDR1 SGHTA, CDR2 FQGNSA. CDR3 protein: CASSPVYGTDYNEQFF. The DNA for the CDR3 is TGTGCCAGCAGCCCAGTGTATGGGACAGACTACAATGAGCAGTTCTTC.

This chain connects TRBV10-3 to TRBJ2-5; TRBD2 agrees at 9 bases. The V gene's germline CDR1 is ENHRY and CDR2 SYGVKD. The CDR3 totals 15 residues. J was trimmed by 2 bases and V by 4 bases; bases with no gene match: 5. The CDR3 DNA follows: TGTGCCATCAGTGTGCGGGGGGGATATCAAGAGACCCAGTACTTC. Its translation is CAISVRGGYQETQYF.

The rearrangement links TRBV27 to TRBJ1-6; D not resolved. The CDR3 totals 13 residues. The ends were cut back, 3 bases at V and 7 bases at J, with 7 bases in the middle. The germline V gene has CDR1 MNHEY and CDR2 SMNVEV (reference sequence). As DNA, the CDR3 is TGTGCCAGCAGTTTTGGCCCCAATTCACCCCTCCACTTT. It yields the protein CASSFGPNSPLHF.

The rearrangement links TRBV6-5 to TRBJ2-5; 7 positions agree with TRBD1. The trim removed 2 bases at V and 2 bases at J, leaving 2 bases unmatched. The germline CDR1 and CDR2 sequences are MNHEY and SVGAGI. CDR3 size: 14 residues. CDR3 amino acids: CASSYGTAQETQYF. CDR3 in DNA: TGTGCCAGCAGTTACGGGACAGCACAAGAGACCCAGTACTTC.

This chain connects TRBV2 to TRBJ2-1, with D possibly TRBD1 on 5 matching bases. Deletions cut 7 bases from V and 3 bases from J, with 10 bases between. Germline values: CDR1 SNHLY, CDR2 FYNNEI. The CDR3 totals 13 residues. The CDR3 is CASTQESYNEQFF. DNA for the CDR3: TGTGCCAGCACACAGGAGAGCTACAATGAGCAGTTCTTC.

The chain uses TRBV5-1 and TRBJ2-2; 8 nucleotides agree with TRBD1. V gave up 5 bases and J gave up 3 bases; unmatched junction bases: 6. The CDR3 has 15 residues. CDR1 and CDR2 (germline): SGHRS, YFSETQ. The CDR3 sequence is CASSSGGTYTGELFF. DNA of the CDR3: TGCGCCAGCAGTTCAGGGGGCACTTACACCGGGGAGCTGTTTTTT.